This T cell receptor beta chain was obtained from a study of T-cell memory formation after mild COVID-19. Study findings and constraints: Later expanders leaned CD4+, whereas clones that contracted between day 15 and 85 were balanced CD4/CD8. Contracting CD4+ clones were located mainly in CM and EM, and CD8+ clones in EMRA.

The CDR3 loop spans 14 amino acids. Germline V CDR1 and CDR2: MNHNS, SASEGT. The ends lost 7 bases at V and 4 bases at J; junction bases unmatched: 7. MiXCR was run by TCRdb on the 5' RACE reads, yielding one entry per CDR3 protein. The sample yields around 320,000 distinct CDR3 sequences, 15% to 20% seen once. As regards this clonotype: The antigen remains unidentified.

V usage is TRBV6-1 and J usage is TRBJ1-3; 7 nucleotides match TRBD1. The specimen was PBMCs or a T cell subset sorted from them (not recorded which). This receptor was taken from a young man who had mild COVID-19 (a few samples of this study predate the infection). Cell type and time point are not known. Here the CDR3 DNA reads TGTGCCAGCACCCTAGACAGGGACGGAAACACCATATATTTT. Translated, it gives CASTLDRDGNTIYF.